These 5 T cell receptor beta chains originate from one sample sequenced in a study of technical replicates of blood from a handful of donors listed by TCRdb under 2017. Library prep was done by the immunoSEQ multiplex PCR assay. The immuneACCESS repertoire file appears here via TCRdb, limited to in-frame rearrangements. These files lack a portion of the clones; in checked studies, under half of the deficit traces to unresolved V genes, and the cause of the others is not known. A total of roughly 90,000 clones appear in this sample, roughly 92% of them only once. Roughly 0.26% of the sample lies in the top ten. The specimen sequenced was T cells isolated from PBMCs. The receptors derive from a human donor in good health.

The rearrangement uses TRBV5-1 and TRBJ2-1, with 9 bases identical to TRBD1. J gave up 3 bases and V 4 bases, and 5 bases lay outside the gene matches. The CDR3 is made up of 15 amino acids. Germline loops: CDR1 SGHRS, CDR2 YFSETQ. CDR3 sequence reads: CASSPSDRGYNEQFF. The CDR3 coding sequence is TGCGCCAGCAGCCCTTCGGACAGGGGCTACAATGAGCAGTTCTTC.

V usage is TRBV5-1 and J usage is TRBJ1-3, with a possible D match to TRBD1 (6 bases). V lost 3 bases and J lost 8, with 24 bases in between. CDR1 SGHRS and CDR2 YFSETQ come from the germline V gene. The CDR3 runs 17 residues. The CDR3 DNA follows: TGCGCCAGCAGCTCTAGCTGGCTGGGACAAGGGGTACACACCATATATTTT. Translating it yields CASSSSWLGQGVHTIYF. Full variable domain (remainder filled in from reference TRBV5-1 and TRBJ1-3): KAGVTQTPRYLIKTRGQQVTLSCSPISGHRSVSWYQQTPGQGLQFLFEYFSETQRNKGNFPGRFSGRQFSNSRSEMNVSTLELGDSALYLCASSSSWLGQGVHTIYFGEGSWLTVV.

This clone was recorded only once. This sequence joins TRBV6-1 and TRBJ1-4; tentative D call: TRBD1 (6 bases). This CDR3 is built from 15 residues. Germline V gene sequence: CDR1 MNHNS, CDR2 SASEGT. V lost 1 base and J lost 7, with 13 bases in between. The CDR3 coding sequence is TGTGCCAGCAGTGAAGGGACAGCGGCGAGTGAAAAACTGTTTTTT. Protein sequence: CASSEGTAASEKLFF.

The chain joins TRBV27 to TRBJ2-2, with 7 bases lining up with TRBD2. The CDR3 sequence is 12 residues long. In germline, CDR1 is MNHEY, CDR2 SMNVEV (reference sequence). J gave up 8 bases and V 7 bases, and 4 bases lay outside the gene matches. The CDR3 DNA is TGTGCCAGCAACCCGGGAGGTGGGGAGCTGTTTTTT. Its protein is CASNPGGGELFF.

This clone was picked up a small number of times. The V call is TRBV7-9, the J call TRBJ1-1; D gene uncertain. This CDR3 region has 16 residues. Germline values: CDR1 SEHNR, CDR2 FQNEAQ (reference sequence). The V gene lost 1 base and the J gene lost 1 base, with 13 bases spanning the gap. The DNA of the CDR3 is TGTGCCAGCAGCTTAGTGTCTAAATTCCGGAACACTGAAGCTTTCTTT. Translated: CASSLVSKFRNTEAFF.